The present T cell receptor beta chain was sequenced within a study of blood T cells in healthy people across ages. In the case of this clonotype: Relative to the germline gene, one junction end is altered; a read error may explain this.

CDR1 and CDR2 from the germline V gene are MNHEY and SVGAGI. The CDR3 sequence is 15 residues long. Primed by a sample-barcoded 5' primer and a J-beta primer mix, a second PCR proceeded for about 6 to 11 cycles. TCRdb used MiXCR to reprocess the 5' RACE reads, holding one entry per CDR3 protein. The sample carries some 1,500,000 distinct CDR3 sequences, 35% to 45% recorded once. The rearrangement uses TRBV6-5 and TRBJ2-3; D is perhaps TRBD2 (5 bases). The specimen sequenced was blood. The TCR was taken from a woman under 30 in good health. This chain's CDR3 is CASSYGNSRQDTQYF. The CDR3 nucleotides read TGCGCCAGCAGTTACGGGAATAGCAGGCAGGATACGCAGTATTTT.